These 30 T cell receptor beta chains were sequenced from one sample in a study of T-cell memory formation after mild COVID-19. TCRdb fed the 5' RACE reads into MiXCR, producing one record per CDR3 protein. The sample holds 95,000 to 120,000 distinct CDR3 sequences, 22% seen once. Sequences were obtained from PBMCs or a T cell subset sorted from them (not recorded which). The receptors were gathered from a man younger than 35 who had mild COVID-19 (a few samples of this study predate the infection). Cell type and time point are not known.

This clonotype came up a few times. The rearrangement joins TRBV5-1 to TRBJ2-1, with D maybe TRBD1 (5 bases). The CDR3 spans 16 residues. Per the germline V gene, CDR1 is SGHRS and CDR2 is YFSETQ. Deletions cut 4 bases from V and 0 bases from J, with 14 bases between. The CDR3 DNA is TGCGCCAGCAGCGGCCGCAGGGTCAGCTCCTACAATGAGCAGTTCTTC. Its protein is CASSGRRVSSYNEQFF. The variable domain in full, completed from reference TRBV5-1 and TRBJ2-1, reads KAGVTQTPRYLIKTRGQQVTLSCSPISGHRSVSWYQQTPGQGLQFLFEYFSETQRNKGNFPGRFSGRQFSNSRSEMNVSTLELGDSALYLCASSGRRVSSYNEQFFGPGTRLTVL.

The rearrangement links TRBV7-6 to TRBJ2-7, with D unresolved. The CDR3 contains 14 residues. Trimming removed 5 bases at V and 4 bases at J, with 15 bases between. CDR1 and CDR2 from the germline V gene are SGHVS and FNYEAQ. The CDR3 bases are TGTGCCAGCAGCCCCGACTCGCCCACTTACGAGCAGTACTTC. Translating gives CASSPDSPTYEQYF.

The chain is built from TRBV2 and TRBJ2-1; perhaps D is TRBD1 or TRBD2 (5 bases each). The germline V and J ends were trimmed by 6 bases and 6 bases, with 15 bases remaining between them. Germline V gene data show CDR1 as SNHLY and CDR2 as FYNNEI. The CDR3 contains 14 residues. CDR3 loop: CASSEGQLVNEQFF. The CDR3, as DNA: TGTGCCAGCAGCGAGGGGCAACTAGTCAATGAGCAGTTCTTC.

This clonotype has a handful of counts. The chain recombines TRBV7-9 with TRBJ2-1, with D perhaps matching TRBD2 (6 bases). Trimming stripped 1 base from V and 2 bases from J, with 9 bases between. Germline loops: CDR1 SEHNR, CDR2 FQNEAQ (reference sequence). The CDR3 loop spans 15 amino acids. Here the CDR3 reads CASSLVAGTYNEQFF. DNA for the CDR3: TGTGCCAGCAGCTTAGTTGCGGGAACCTACAATGAGCAGTTCTTC.

The V call is TRBV6-6, the J call TRBJ2-5; no reliable D call. The CDR3 has 14 residues. Germline-derived CDR1 and CDR2 are MNHNY and SVGAGI (reference sequence). Trimming took off 3 bases at V and 1 base at J, with 9 bases between the two ends. The CDR3 sequence is CASSYLGLQETQYF. CDR3 nucleotide sequence: TGTGCCAGCAGTTATCTAGGTCTCCAAGAGACCCAGTACTTC.

This clonotype has more than one count but fewer than ten. V usage is TRBV7-3 and J usage is TRBJ2-3; 7 bases are shared with TRBD1. After removal of 1 base from V and 4 bases from J, the junction contained 8 bases not matched to a gene. This CDR3 contains 16 residues. Germline V gene sequence: CDR1 SGHTA, CDR2 FQGTGA. The CDR3 DNA follows: TGTGCCAGCAGCTTAAGGGGACAGAGGTGGGCAGATACGCAGTATTTT. It translates to CASSLRGQRWADTQYF. The full variable domain, its missing parts supplied by reference TRBV7-3 and TRBJ2-3, is GAGVSQTPSNKVTEKGKYVELRCDPISGHTALYWYRQSLGQGPEFLIYFQGTGAADDSGLPNDRFFAVRPEGSVSTLKIQRTERGDSAVYLCASSLRGQRWADTQYFGPGTRLTVL.

The V call is TRBV7-9, the J call TRBJ2-7; D not resolved. V was shortened by 2 bases and J by 2 bases, with 4 bases between the two germline ends. The CDR3 length is 12 residues. Germline V lookup: CDR1 SEHNR, CDR2 FQNEAQ (reference sequence). This chain's CDR3 is CASSLSPYEQYV. CDR3 bases: TGTGCCAGCAGCTTAAGTCCCTACGAGCAGTACGTC.

The V gene is TRBV6-1, the J gene TRBJ2-5; tentatively, D is TRBD1 or TRBD2 (5 bases each). Germline values: CDR1 MNHNS, CDR2 SASEGT. The CDR3 runs 13 residues. Trimming pared 8 bases from V and 3 bases from J, leaving 13 bases between. The CDR3 region is CASSPVGEETQYF. In nucleotides, the CDR3 is TGTGCCAGCTCCCCCGTGGGGGAAGAGACCCAGTACTTC.

The CDR3 here is CASSPSQRGGPETQYF. CDR3 DNA sequence: TGTGCCAGCAGCCCGAGCCAGCGGGGGGGCCCCGAGACCCAGTACTTC. The chain joins TRBV7-2 to TRBJ2-5, with 10 bases that match TRBD2. The CDR3 has 16 amino acids. Germline lookup yields CDR1 SGHTA and CDR2 FQGNSA. The V segment lost 5 bases and the J segment 5 bases; nucleotides outside the gene matches: 11. Full variable domain (missing parts from reference TRBV7-2 and TRBJ2-5): GAGVSQSPSNKVTEKGKDVELRCDPISGHTALYWYRQSLGQGLEFLIYFQGNSAPDKSGLPSDRFSAERTGGSVSTLTIQRTQQEDSAVYLCASSPSQRGGPETQYFGPGTRLLVL.

This chain uses TRBV7-9 with TRBJ2-3, with TRBD2 matching 8 bases. The CDR3 covers 13 residues. Per germline, CDR1 SEHNR and CDR2 FQNEAQ (reference sequence). The V gene end was trimmed by 6 bases and the J gene end by 5 bases; junction bases not matched to a gene: 4. DNA of the CDR3: TGTGCCAGCAGTAGCGGGGAAGGAGATACGCAGTATTTT. Its translation is CASSSGEGDTQYF.

The chain recombines TRBV6-5 with TRBJ2-7; 8 bases align to TRBD1. This CDR3 comprises 13 residues. Germline V CDR1 and CDR2: MNHEY, SVGAGI. Trimming took 5 bases from V and 3 from J; bases not matched to a gene: 3. The DNA for the CDR3 is TGTGCCAGCAGTCGGGACAGGCTCTACGAGCAGTACGTC. It specifies CASSRDRLYEQYV.

This clonotype was detected only a few times. The chain links TRBV2 to TRBJ2-5; a weak D match, TRBD1 (5 bases). The V gene lost 6 bases and the J gene lost 4 bases, with 12 bases spanning the gap. This CDR3 has 13 residues. CDR1 and CDR2 from the germline V gene are SNHLY and FYNNEI. The CDR3 region has the DNA TGTGCCAGCAGCGACAGTGAGTTAGAGACCCAGTACTTC. Its translation is CASSDSELETQYF.

The rearrangement links TRBV6-2 or TRBV6-3 to TRBJ1-1, with no clear D. Germline lookup yields CDR1 MNHEY and CDR2 SVGEGT. Trimming left V 2 bases short and J 7 bases short, with 8 bases between. The CDR3 has 12 amino acids. CDR3 coding DNA: TGTGCCAGCAGTTACAAAGTCAGTGAAGCTTTCTTT. Protein: CASSYKVSEAFF.

The chain recombines TRBV20-1 with TRBJ2-1; D unclear. Looked up from germline, CDR1 is DFQATT and CDR2 is SNEGSKA (reference sequence). This CDR3 has 11 residues. The V end lost 3 bases, the J end lost 10 bases, and 10 bases lay between the germline ends. The CDR3 DNA sequence: TGCAGTGCTAGGGTCCAACGCGAGCAGTTCTTC. This sequence encodes CSARVQREQFF.

In this sample, this clonotype turned up a few times. V usage is TRBV4-3 and J usage is TRBJ1-2; 7 nucleotides line up with TRBD1. CDR1 and CDR2 (germline): LGHNA, YSLEER. V was clipped by 1 base and J by 5 bases; unmatched bases: 7. This CDR3 comprises 15 residues. The CDR3 region is CASSQGPGQFYGYTF. The CDR3 DNA is TGCGCCAGCAGCCAAGGTCCGGGACAGTTTTATGGCTACACCTTC.

V usage is TRBV20-1 and J usage is TRBJ2-7; 7 bases line up with TRBD2. Germline CDR1 is DFQATT and CDR2 is SNEGSKA (reference sequence). V gave up 2 bases and J gave up 2 bases; unmatched junction bases: 3. The CDR3 has 13 residues. This CDR3 reads CSARPGTTYEQYF. CDR3 DNA sequence: TGCAGTGCTAGACCCGGGACTACCTACGAGCAGTACTTC.

This chain joins TRBV12-3 or TRBV12-4 and TRBJ2-2; TRBD1 matches at 7 bases. The CDR3 extends over 15 amino acids. J was trimmed by 5 bases and V by 5 bases; bases with no gene match: 8. The CDR3 DNA is TGTGCCAGCAGTATATACCGGGACAGAACCGGGGAGCTGTTTTTT. This sequence encodes CASSIYRDRTGELFF.

The chain couples TRBV7-8 to TRBJ1-5, with D possibly TRBD1 on 5 matching bases. CDR3 length: 17 amino acids. V lost 2 bases and J 0 bases, leaving 14 bases between the germline ends. Germline CDR1 and CDR2: SGHVS and FQNEAQ. CDR3 nucleotides: TGTGCCAGCAGCTTAAGGGGTGGGATCCCTAGCAATCAGCCCCAGCATTTT. Translation: CASSLRGGIPSNQPQHF.

This clonotype was counted ten times or more. The chain links TRBV6-5 to TRBJ2-3, with D unresolved. The CDR3 totals 15 residues. V was pared by 0 bases and J by 1 base, with 8 bases between. Germline CDR1 MNHEY, CDR2 SVGAGI. Written as DNA, the CDR3 is TGTGCCAGCAGTTACTCGTTGGGCCGCACAGATACGCAGTATTTT. Its protein product is CASSYSLGRTDTQYF.

The chain has TRBV29-1 and TRBJ2-7; TRBD2 is a possible D gene (6 bases). The CDR3 has 13 amino acids. In germline, CDR1 is SQVTM, CDR2 ANQGSEA. V shed 4 bases and J shed 2 bases, with 12 bases lying between them. CDR3 DNA: TGCAGCGTTGGGTCAGGGAGGACCTACGAGCAGTACTTC. Amino acids: CSVGSGRTYEQYF.

The V gene is TRBV2, the J gene TRBJ2-7, with 7 bases fitting TRBD2. CDR1 and CDR2 from the germline V gene are SNHLY and FYNNEI. The length of the CDR3 is 14 residues. J lost 6 bases, V lost 3 bases, and 8 bases had no gene match. The CDR3 bases are TGTGCCAGCAGTGAGATTTGGGGGGGAGCCGAGCAGTACGTC. Amino acids: CASSEIWGGAEQYV.

The table lists this clonotype with a few counts. The chain is built from TRBV25-1 and TRBJ2-3, with D possibly matching TRBD2 (6 bases). V gave up 11 bases and J gave up 6 bases, with 12 bases separating them. The CDR3 runs to 11 residues. Germline lookup yields CDR1 MGHDK and CDR2 SYGVNS. The DNA of the CDR3 is TGTGCCGGCGGGGTCGGGGATACGCAGTATTTT. It encodes CAGGVGDTQYF.

The gene calls are TRBV4-1 and TRBJ2-6; no clear D. The CDR3 has 16 residues. V was cut by 0 bases and J by 0 bases, with 6 bases left in between. The germline gives CDR1 MGHRA, CDR2 YSYEKL. The CDR3 bases are TGCGCCAGCAGCCAAGATACCTACTCTGGGGCCAACGTCCTGACTTTC. Protein: CASSQDTYSGANVLTF.

This clonotype was seen more than once but under ten times. The rearrangement links TRBV4-3 to TRBJ2-7; D might be TRBD2 (6 bases). The V gene lost 4 bases and the J gene lost 0 bases, with 7 bases spanning the gap. CDR3 size: 13 residues. Germline lookup yields CDR1 LGHNA and CDR2 YSLEER. The CDR3 DNA is TGCGCCAGCAGCCCAGCGGGCTCCTACGAGCAGTACTTC. Its translation is CASSPAGSYEQYF.

The chain carries TRBV7-9 and TRBJ2-5; D perhaps matches TRBD2 (6 bases). CDR1 is SEHNR, CDR2 FQNEAQ, per germline (reference sequence). V lost 3 bases to trimming and J lost 5 bases, with 10 bases between them. The CDR3 extends over 13 amino acids. The CDR3 loop is CASSLEGWETQYF. In DNA, the CDR3 is TGTGCCAGCAGCTTGGAGGGATGGGAGACCCAGTACTTC.

In its sample, this clonotype was seen a few times. This rearrangement joins TRBV9 to TRBJ1-4, with D uncertain. The germline CDR1 and CDR2 sequences are SGDLS and YYNGEE. Trimming pared 0 bases from V and 6 bases from J, leaving 12 bases between. CDR3 length: 15 amino acids. The CDR3 bases are TGTGCCAGCAGCGTAGAGTGGAACGACGATGAAAAACTGTTTTTT. Translating gives CASSVEWNDDEKLFF.

This clonotype was observed many times. The chain uses TRBV6-2 or TRBV6-3 and TRBJ2-5; D call uncertain. This CDR3 spans 13 amino acids. Germline CDR1 is MNHEY and CDR2 is SVGEGT. The V end lost 2 bases, the J end lost 2 bases, and 6 bases lay between the germline ends. CDR3 loop: CASSYREQETQYF. The CDR3 nucleotides read TGTGCCAGCAGTTACAGGGAACAAGAGACCCAGTACTTC.

This chain connects TRBV6-5 to TRBJ2-5, with D possibly called TRBD1 or TRBD2 (5 bases each). Germline loops: CDR1 MNHEY, CDR2 SVGAGI. This CDR3 has 14 residues. V was pared by 0 bases and J by 3 bases, with 8 bases between. DNA of the CDR3: TGTGCCAGCAGTTACTCGAGGGGAGAAGAGACCCAGTACTTC. Its translation is CASSYSRGEETQYF.

This chain connects TRBV4-1 to TRBJ1-5; D unclear. This CDR3 has 18 residues. Trimming took off 3 bases at V and 10 bases at J, with 28 bases between the two ends. From germline, CDR1 is MGHRA and CDR2 YSYEKL. The CDR3 DNA reads as TGCGCCAGCAGCCACCGTTCCTCGTCGGACCTTGCGTTGGGTCCCCAGCATTTT. As protein: CASSHRSSSDLALGPQHF.

The chain couples TRBV9 to TRBJ2-3, with TRBD2 matching 8 bases. Unmatched junction bases numbered 3, after V lost 2 bases and J lost 1 base. CDR3 length: 15 amino acids. CDR1 SGDLS and CDR2 YYNGEE come from the germline V gene. In nucleotides, the CDR3 is TGTGCCAGCAGCGTCGATAGCGGGGGCACAGATACGCAGTATTTT. Amino acid sequence: CASSVDSGGTDTQYF.